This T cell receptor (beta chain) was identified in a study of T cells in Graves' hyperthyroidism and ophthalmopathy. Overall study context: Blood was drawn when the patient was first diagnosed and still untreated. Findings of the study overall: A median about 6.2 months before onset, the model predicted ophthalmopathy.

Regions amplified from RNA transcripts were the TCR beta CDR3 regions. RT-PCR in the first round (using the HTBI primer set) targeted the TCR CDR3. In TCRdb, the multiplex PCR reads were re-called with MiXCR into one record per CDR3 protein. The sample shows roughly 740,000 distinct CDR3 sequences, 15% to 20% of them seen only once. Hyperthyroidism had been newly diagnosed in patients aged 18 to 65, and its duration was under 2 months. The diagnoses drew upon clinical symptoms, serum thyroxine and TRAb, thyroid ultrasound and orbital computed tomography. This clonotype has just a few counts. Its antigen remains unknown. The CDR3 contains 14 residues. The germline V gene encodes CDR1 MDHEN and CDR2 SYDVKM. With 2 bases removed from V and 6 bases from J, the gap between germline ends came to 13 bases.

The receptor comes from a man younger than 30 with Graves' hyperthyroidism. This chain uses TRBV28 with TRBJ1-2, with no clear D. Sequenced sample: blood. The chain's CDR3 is CASSLASVGHGYTF. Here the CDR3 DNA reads TGTGCCAGCAGTTTAGCCTCAGTTGGGCATGGCTACACCTTC.